A single sample is the source of the 32 T cell receptor beta chains below, sequenced in a study of response to subunit inactivated influenza vaccine. In TCRdb, the RT-PCR reads were re-called with MiXCR into one record per CDR3 protein. The sample has 550,000 to 800,000 distinct CDR3 sequences, roughly 13% seen once. Source: PBMCs from blood, taken about 14 days before vaccination. Receptor source: a man aged 50 to 59 who received an inactivated influenza vaccine.

This clonotype occurred once. The junction differs from germline at one of its ends, possibly a read error. The chain uses TRBV5-1 and TRBJ2-7, with a possible D match to TRBD2 (6 bases). The CDR3 sequence is 15 residues long. Germline V gives CDR1 SGHRS, CDR2 YFSETQ. The CDR3 spells CTSKPSLASTYEQYF. CDR3 in DNA: TGCACCAGCAAGCCCAGCCTAGCGTCCACCTACGAGCAGTACTTC.

This clonotype was detected only a few times. The chain is built from TRBV29-1 and TRBJ2-3, with D tentatively TRBD1 (6 bases). This CDR3 is 14 amino acids long. Germline lookup yields CDR1 SQVTM and CDR2 ANQGSEA. Trimming removed 4 bases from V and 3 bases from J, with 14 bases in between. CDR3 nucleotide sequence: TGCAGCGTTGCCGAATTAACAGGGACAGATACGCAGTATTTT. Translation: CSVAELTGTDTQYF.

Notes on this clonotype: The junction differs from germline at one of its ends, possibly a read error. This sequence joins TRBV5-4 and TRBJ2-2; D perhaps matches TRBD2 (6 bases). The CDR3 consists of 18 residues. CDR1 is SGHNT, CDR2 YYREEE, per germline (reference sequence). Here the CDR3 DNA reads TGTGCCATCAGCTTGGGCCTAATTGAAGCGGGGAACACCGGGGAGCTGTTTTTT. Protein sequence: CAISLGLIEAGNTGELFF.

This clonotype showed up just a few times. The rearrangement joins TRBV20-1 to TRBJ2-1; 8 nucleotides align to TRBD1. The CDR3 contains 14 residues. Germline V gene sequence: CDR1 DFQATT, CDR2 SNEGSKA (reference sequence). Trimming at V came to 4 bases and at J to 2 bases, leaving 4 bases not matched to a gene. The CDR3 region is CSAIDRGTYNEQFF. CDR3 bases: TGCAGTGCTATAGACAGGGGAACCTACAATGAGCAGTTCTTC.

This clonotype was seen a few times. The CDR3 bases are TGCAGTGCTAGAAACCCGACTAGCGGGAGGGTCTCTGAGCAGTTCTTC. This gives the protein CSARNPTSGRVSEQFF. The chain combines TRBV20-1 with TRBJ2-1, with TRBD2 matching 14 bases. This CDR3 is 16 amino acids long. Germline lookup yields CDR1 DFQATT and CDR2 SNEGSKA (reference sequence). V trimming: 2 bases; J trimming: 9 bases; junction bases outside the gene matches: 9.

V usage is TRBV20-1 and J usage is TRBJ2-2, with D tentatively TRBD2 (6 bases). Trimming took off 6 bases at V and 3 bases at J, with 11 bases between the two ends. Germline values: CDR1 DFQATT, CDR2 SNEGSKA (reference sequence). This CDR3 is 13 amino acids long. The CDR3 here is CSARDLHTGELFF. The CDR3 nucleotides read TGCAGTGCCAGGGACTTGCACACCGGGGAGCTGTTTTTT.

In its sample, this clonotype was seen a few times. The rearrangement joins TRBV4-2 to TRBJ2-1; 8 positions agree with TRBD2. CDR3 size: 17 residues. Germline CDR1 reads LGHNA; CDR2 reads YNFKEQ. The V and J ends lost 1 base and 0 bases, in that order; junction bases with no gene match: 5. The CDR3 sequence is CASSQGVAGGSYNEQFF. In nucleotides, the CDR3 is TGTGCCAGCAGCCAAGGGGTGGCGGGGGGCTCCTACAATGAGCAGTTCTTC.

The chain uses TRBV6-2 or TRBV6-3 and TRBJ2-2, with D possibly TRBD1 on 5 matching bases. The V gene lost 2 bases and the J gene lost 7 bases, with 20 bases spanning the gap. Germline V CDR1 and CDR2: MNHEY, SVGEGT. The CDR3 spans 17 residues. CDR3 sequence: CASSYDLRAMRVGELFF. The CDR3 nucleotides read TGTGCCAGCAGTTACGATCTCAGGGCTATGCGAGTCGGGGAGCTGTTTTTT.

The chain has TRBV6-5 and TRBJ1-5; no definite D call. CDR1 and CDR2 from the germline V gene are MNHEY and SVGAGI. This CDR3 has 13 amino acids. The ends were cut back, 7 bases at V and 3 bases at J, with 10 bases in the middle. CDR3 coding DNA: TGTGCCAGCAAGTTAACGATCAATCAGCCCCAGCATTTT. This translates into CASKLTINQPQHF.

The chain is built from TRBV3-1 and TRBJ2-5; TRBD1 agrees at 7 bases. CDR3 length: 14 residues. V shed 6 bases and J 1 base; nucleotides not matched to a gene: 5. Per germline, CDR1 LGHDT and CDR2 YNNKEL (reference sequence). The CDR3 loop is CASRLRDSQETQYF. In DNA, the CDR3 is TGTGCCAGCAGGCTCAGGGACAGCCAAGAGACCCAGTACTTC.

The chain is built from TRBV18 and TRBJ1-5; D ambiguous. Trimming pared 1 base from V and 2 bases from J, leaving 6 bases between. The CDR3 runs to 14 residues. Germline CDR1 KGHSH, CDR2 LQKENI. CDR3 nucleotides: TGTGCCAGCTCACCACGGAGTGGCAATCAGCCCCAGCATTTT. It codes for CASSPRSGNQPQHF.

The chain is built from TRBV5-1 and TRBJ1-1; D gene unclear. CDR3 length: 15 amino acids. V was cut by 4 bases and J by 5 bases, with 18 bases left in between. In germline, CDR1 is SGHRS, CDR2 YFSETQ. The CDR3: CASSNDGISGTEAFF. CDR3 in DNA: TGCGCCAGCAGCAATGACGGGATCTCGGGAACTGAAGCTTTCTTT.

This clonotype was counted at least ten times. The chain recombines TRBV5-1 with TRBJ2-3, with D possibly matching TRBD1 (6 bases). The germline V gene encodes CDR1 SGHRS and CDR2 YFSETQ. V lost 0 bases and J lost 1, with 12 bases in between. The CDR3 sequence is 16 residues long. Written as DNA, the CDR3 is TGCGCCAGCAGCTTGGGACAGGCTAGGGGCACAGATACGCAGTATTTT. Encoded protein: CASSLGQARGTDTQYF. Full variable domain (rest looked up from reference TRBV5-1 and TRBJ2-3): KAGVTQTPRYLIKTRGQQVTLSCSPISGHRSVSWYQQTPGQGLQFLFEYFSETQRNKGNFPGRFSGRQFSNSRSEMNVSTLELGDSALYLCASSLGQARGTDTQYFGPGTRLTVL.

This sequence joins TRBV4-2 and TRBJ1-2, with a possible D match to TRBD1 (6 bases). V was clipped by 4 bases and J by 4 bases, with 16 bases between them. The CDR3 extends over 15 amino acids. The germline gives CDR1 LGHNA, CDR2 YNFKEQ. CDR3 residues: CASSPEGRGVYGYTF. Written as DNA, the CDR3 is TGTGCCAGCAGCCCCGAAGGCAGGGGAGTCTATGGCTACACCTTC.

The chain couples TRBV11-1 to TRBJ2-3, with TRBD1 matching over 9 bases. This CDR3 is 18 amino acids long. Germline V gene data show CDR1 as SGHAT and CDR2 as FQDESV (reference sequence). With 4 bases clipped from V and 1 base from J, the junction kept 12 bases outside the gene matches. The CDR3 reads CASSSTLGTGPRTDTQYF. The CDR3 DNA is TGTGCCAGCAGCTCCACCTTGGGGACAGGGCCTCGCACAGATACGCAGTATTTT.

This chain links TRBV7-2 with TRBJ1-5; D unclear. CDR3 length: 13 residues. The V gene's germline CDR1 is SGHTA and CDR2 FQGNSA. Trimming left V 1 base short and J 7 bases short, with 8 bases between. The CDR3 spells CASSLGTGQPQHF. CDR3 in DNA: TGTGCCAGCAGCTTAGGAACGGGACAGCCCCAGCATTTT.

The chain combines TRBV7-9 with TRBJ2-5; possibly TRBD2 for D (5 bases). There are 14 residues in the CDR3. The V end lost 6 bases, the J end lost 4 bases, and 15 bases lay between the germline ends. Per the germline V gene, CDR1 is SEHNR and CDR2 is FQNEAQ (reference sequence). CDR3 bases: TGTGCCAGCAGTATAAGTCTGGGGAGAGAGACCCAGTACTTC. This codes for CASSISLGRETQYF.

The table lists this clonotype with many counts. This sequence joins TRBV12-3 or TRBV12-4 and TRBJ2-3, with 7 bases that match TRBD2. This CDR3 contains 15 residues. J lost 6 bases, V lost 1 base, and 7 bases had no gene match. The DNA of the CDR3 is TGTGCCAGCAGTTTAGGGGGGGGTCGTTTGGATACGCAGTATTTT. It codes for CASSLGGGRLDTQYF.

The rearrangement links TRBV28 to TRBJ2-5; weak D call: TRBD1 (6 bases). The germline V and J ends were trimmed by 6 bases and 5 bases, with 19 bases remaining between them. The CDR3 spans 15 residues. Germline V gene lookup returns CDR1 MDHEN and CDR2 SYDVKM. In nucleotides, the CDR3 is TGTGCCAGCAGAGGGACACGGACAGACAGCGAGACCCAGTACTTC. Amino acid sequence: CASRGTRTDSETQYF.

The V gene is TRBV19, the J gene TRBJ1-1; D unresolved. Trimming cost V 1 base and J 5 bases, with 17 bases left between them. The CDR3 spans 16 residues. Germline CDR1 is LNHDA and CDR2 is SQIVND (reference sequence). CDR3: CASSIALGSSRTEAFF. The CDR3 bases are TGTGCCAGTAGTATAGCGCTTGGCAGTAGCCGGACTGAAGCTTTCTTT.

This clonotype has more than one count but fewer than ten. The chain employs TRBV6-2 or TRBV6-3 and TRBJ2-7; 8 bases match TRBD2. The CDR3 has 14 residues. The V gene end was trimmed by 6 bases and the J gene end by 6 bases; junction bases not matched to a gene: 10. Per the germline V gene, CDR1 is MNHEY and CDR2 is SVGEGT. Here the CDR3 reads CASRPGLVLAEQYF. The CDR3 bases are TGTGCCAGCAGACCGGGACTAGTATTGGCCGAGCAGTACTTC.

The rearrangement joins TRBV11-2 to TRBJ2-1, with TRBD1 matching over 9 bases. Germline CDR1 and CDR2: SGHAT and FQNNGV. The CDR3 extends over 17 amino acids. V shed 0 bases, J shed 1 base, and the junction held 4 bases outside the gene matches. The CDR3 nucleotides are TGTGCCAGCAGCTTAGAACTACAGGGGGCTTCCTACAATGAGCAGTTCTTC. It yields the protein CASSLELQGASYNEQFF.

This clonotype was picked up many times. The chain joins TRBV5-1 to TRBJ2-3; TRBD2 aligns across 9 bases. Germline CDR1 SGHRS, CDR2 YFSETQ. This CDR3 contains 16 residues. Trimming took 4 bases from V and 1 from J; bases not matched to a gene: 7. This CDR3 reads CASSPRGGRGTDTQYF. CDR3 sequence (DNA): TGCGCCAGCAGCCCCCGAGGCGGGAGGGGCACAGATACGCAGTATTTT.

This chain joins TRBV7-2 and TRBJ1-6; weak D call: TRBD1 (6 bases). Trimming removed 4 bases at V and 10 bases at J, with 20 bases between. CDR3 length equals 16 residues. Per germline, CDR1 SGHTA and CDR2 FQGNSA. Written as DNA, the CDR3 is TGTGCCAGCAGCTCAGCCTTACAGGGCTCAGGGTCACCCCTCCACTTT. This sequence encodes CASSSALQGSGSPLHF.

This clonotype has a handful of counts. J is TRBJ2-3 and V is TRBV9; 10 nucleotides agree with TRBD2. The CDR3 sequence is 18 residues long. Germline lookup yields CDR1 SGDLS and CDR2 YYNGEE. The J segment lost 4 bases and the V segment lost 0 bases, leaving 11 bases of the junction unmatched. CDR3 sequence (DNA): TGTGCCAGCAGCGTAGAAGCGGGGGGGCCCCTCAGGCCAGATACGCAGTATTTT. This codes for CASSVEAGGPLRPDTQYF.

This clonotype has a handful of counts. The chain employs TRBV11-2 and TRBJ2-7; weak D call: TRBD1 (6 bases). Trimming pared 0 bases from V and 0 bases from J, leaving 9 bases between. Germline V gives CDR1 SGHAT, CDR2 FQNNGV. The CDR3 consists of 15 residues. CDR3: CASSLEVGASYEQYF. CDR3 nucleotides: TGTGCCAGCAGCTTAGAAGTGGGGGCCTCCTACGAGCAGTACTTC.

In its sample, this clonotype was seen a few times. The chain employs TRBV29-1 and TRBJ2-5, with 9 nucleotides matching TRBD1. The V and J ends lost 4 bases and 3 bases, in that order; junction bases with no gene match: 6. The CDR3 sequence is 14 residues long. CDR1 is SQVTM and CDR2 is ANQGSEA in the germline V gene. The CDR3 spells CSVVGQGTKETQYF. CDR3 nucleotides: TGCAGCGTTGTAGGACAGGGGACAAAAGAGACCCAGTACTTC.

In its sample, this clonotype was seen many times. This chain connects TRBV5-1 to TRBJ2-1; D unresolved. Germline lookup yields CDR1 SGHRS and CDR2 YFSETQ. V was shortened by 4 bases and J by 6 bases, with 14 bases between the two germline ends. CDR3 length: 14 residues. In DNA, the CDR3 is TGCGCCAGCAGCCGACTTCTACCCACCAATGAGCAGTTCTTC. Encoded protein: CASSRLLPTNEQFF.

This clonotype turned up a few times. The chain joins TRBV7-9 to TRBJ2-1; 9 bases map to TRBD2. Trimming at V came to 5 bases and at J to 8 bases, leaving 16 bases not matched to a gene. The CDR3 totals 17 residues. Germline V gene sequence: CDR1 SEHNR, CDR2 FQNEAQ (reference sequence). CDR3 coding DNA: TGTGCCAGCAGCCCCCCGCCGGGACTAGCAGCCTGGGATGAGCAGTTCTTC. As protein: CASSPPPGLAAWDEQFF. Based on the CDR3 plus reference TRBV7-9 and TRBJ2-1, the full variable domain is DTGVSQNPRHKITKRGQNVTFRCDPISEHNRLYWYRQTLGQGPEFLTYFQNEAQLEKSRLLSDRFSAERPKGSFSTLEIQRTEQGDSAMYLCASSPPPGLAAWDEQFFGPGTRLTVL.

This clonotype was seen ten or more times. The chain joins TRBV12-3 or TRBV12-4 to TRBJ1-4; D ambiguous. This CDR3 region has 14 residues. V was trimmed by 2 bases and J by 5 bases, leaving 9 bases between them. CDR3 DNA: TGTGCCAGCAGTTTACGGGGTGGAAATGAAAAACTGTTTTTT. This codes for CASSLRGGNEKLFF.

This clonotype has only a few counts. The chain combines TRBV10-3 with TRBJ2-2, with D perhaps matching TRBD1 (6 bases). Germline CDR1 reads ENHRY; CDR2 reads SYGVKD. This CDR3 spans 17 amino acids. V was trimmed by 3 bases and J by 2 bases, leaving 16 bases between them. CDR3 protein: CAISDLLGRGNTGELFF. CDR3 DNA: TGTGCCATCAGTGATCTCCTCGGCAGGGGTAACACCGGGGAGCTGTTTTTT.

The chain links TRBV20-1 to TRBJ2-3; the match to TRBD2 covers 8 bases. Germline V lookup: CDR1 DFQATT, CDR2 SNEGSKA (reference sequence). This CDR3 spans 13 amino acids. With V trimmed by 3 bases and J by 9 bases, 8 bases remained unmatched. The CDR3 sequence is CSASGGAIPTQYF. In nucleotides, the CDR3 is TGCAGTGCTAGCGGGGGGGCCATACCGACGCAGTATTTT.